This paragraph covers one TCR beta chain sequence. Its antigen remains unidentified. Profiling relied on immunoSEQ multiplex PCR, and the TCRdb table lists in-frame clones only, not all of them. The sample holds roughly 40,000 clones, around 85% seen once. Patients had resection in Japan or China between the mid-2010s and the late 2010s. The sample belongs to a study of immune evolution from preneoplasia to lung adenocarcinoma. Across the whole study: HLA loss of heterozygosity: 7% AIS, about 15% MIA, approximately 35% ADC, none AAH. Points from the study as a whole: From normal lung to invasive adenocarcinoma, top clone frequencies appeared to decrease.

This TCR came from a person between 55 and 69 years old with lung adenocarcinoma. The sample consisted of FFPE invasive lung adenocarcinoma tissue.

For the CDR3, the DNA is TGCGCCAGCAGCCAAGTTGGGGGCTCCTATGGCTACACCTTC. It yields the protein CASSQVGGSYGYTF. The J gene is TRBJ1-2, the V gene TRBV4-1; possibly TRBD1 for D (6 bases). The CDR3 totals 14 residues. Germline V gives CDR1 MGHRA, CDR2 YSYEKL. Trimming pared 1 base from V and 4 bases from J, leaving 10 bases between.